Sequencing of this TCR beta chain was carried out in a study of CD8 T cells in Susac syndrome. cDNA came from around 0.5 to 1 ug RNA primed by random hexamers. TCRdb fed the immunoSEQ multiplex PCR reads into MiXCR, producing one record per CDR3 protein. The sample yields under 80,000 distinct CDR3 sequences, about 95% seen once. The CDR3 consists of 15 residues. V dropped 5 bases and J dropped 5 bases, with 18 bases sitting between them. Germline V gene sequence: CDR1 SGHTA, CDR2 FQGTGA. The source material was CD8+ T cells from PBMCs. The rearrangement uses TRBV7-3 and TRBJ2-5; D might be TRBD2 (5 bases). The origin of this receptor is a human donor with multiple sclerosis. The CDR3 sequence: CASSLISREWETQYF. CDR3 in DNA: TGTGCCAGCAGCCTGATTAGCCGGGAATGGGAGACCCAGTACTTC.